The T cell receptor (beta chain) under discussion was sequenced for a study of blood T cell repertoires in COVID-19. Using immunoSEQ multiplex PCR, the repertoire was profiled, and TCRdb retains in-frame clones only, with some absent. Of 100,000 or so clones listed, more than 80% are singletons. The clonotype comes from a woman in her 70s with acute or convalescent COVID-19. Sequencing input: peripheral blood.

The CDR3 protein is CASSSTGLNVGELFF. The CDR3 region has the DNA TGTGCCAGCAGCTCGACAGGGTTAAATGTGGGGGAGCTGTTTTTT. The rearrangement links TRBV6-6 to TRBJ2-2; 7 nucleotides align to TRBD1. The CDR3 is 15 amino acids. CDR1 is MNHNY, CDR2 SVGAGI, per germline (reference sequence). The V gene end was trimmed by 6 bases and the J gene end by 8 bases; junction bases not matched to a gene: 12.